This T cell receptor (beta chain) was found in a study of PD-1 blockade in classical Hodgkin lymphoma. Time point given: newly diagnosed, previously untreated cHL patient sample. The CDR3 extends over 16 amino acids. The germline V gene encodes CDR1 MNHEY and CDR2 SMNVEV (reference sequence). V gave up 1 base and J gave up 8 bases, with 17 bases separating them. Clones were sequenced by immunoSEQ multiplex PCR, and TCRdb holds only the in-frame ones, with some missing. The table shows some 21,000 clones, with around 94% occurring only once. The clonotype comes from a human donor with classical Hodgkin lymphoma. The chain is built from TRBV27 and TRBJ1-4, with D possibly matching TRBD1 (5 bases). Sequencing used peripheral blood mononuclear cells (PBMCs). The CDR3 region is CASSLLGGGVVEKLFF. The CDR3 DNA is TGTGCCAGCAGTTTATTGGGGGGAGGAGTGGTCGAAAAACTGTTTTTT. Full variable domain (rest looked up from reference TRBV27 and TRBJ1-4): EAQVTQNPRYLITVTGKKLTVTCSQNMNHEYMSWYRQDPGLGLRQIYYSMNVEVTDKGDVPEGYKVSRKEKRNFPLILESPSPNQTSLYFCASSLLGGGVVEKLFFGSGTQLSVL.